These 28 T cell receptor beta chains share one sample of origin, sequenced in a study of human T cells and chemical hapten exposure. Time point specified: patch test 2, 6 weeks after DPC sensitization. Treatment given: therapeutic diphenylcyclopropenone sensitization with weekly scalp DPC. MiXCR, applied by TCRdb to the RACE reads, yields one record per CDR3 protein. The table shows approximately 92,000 distinct CDR3 sequences, with over 9.5% occurring only once. The material was whole blood, obtained in connection with sensitization to the hapten diphenylcyclopropenone (DPC). The receptors here all came from a woman aged 40 to 55 with alopecia areata. Some clones in this sample may be carry-over from other donors' samples.

The J gene is TRBJ2-7, the V gene TRBV7-9; 9 bases agree with TRBD2. Trimming cost V 8 bases and J 2 bases; bases outside gene matches: 1. Germline assignment: CDR1 SEHNR and CDR2 FQNEAQ (reference sequence). This CDR3 contains 12 residues. The DNA of the CDR3 is TGTGCCAGCCTAGCGGGGACCTACGAGCAGTACTTC. Residues: CASLAGTYEQYF.

The chain links TRBV7-2 to TRBJ2-5; D remains unclear. CDR1 and CDR2 (germline): SGHTA, FQGNSA. Trimming took 2 bases from V and 5 from J, leaving 9 bases between them. The CDR3 length is 13 residues. CDR3 in amino acids: CASSLSFSETQYF. CDR3 in DNA: TGTGCCAGCAGCTTAAGTTTTTCGGAGACCCAGTACTTC.

At least ten counts were recorded for this clonotype. This chain connects TRBV6-2 or TRBV6-3 to TRBJ2-7; possibly TRBD2 for D (6 bases). V lost 6 bases, J lost 7 bases, and 28 bases lay in between. CDR3 length: 17 residues. Looked up from germline, CDR1 is MNHEY and CDR2 is SVGEGT. DNA of the CDR3: TGTGCCAGCAGCCCCCCCTTGGGCGGGATCCCGCCTGAGGAGCAGTACTTC. The encoded protein is CASSPPLGGIPPEEQYF.

The V call is TRBV5-8, the J call TRBJ2-3; the match to TRBD2 covers 13 bases. CDR3 size: 17 residues. Germline CDR1 and CDR2: SGHTS and YDEGEE. The J segment lost 4 bases and the V segment lost 1 base, leaving 6 bases of the junction unmatched. The CDR3 DNA reads as TGTGCCAGCAGCTTGACGACTAGCGGGGGGATCTCAGATACGCAGTATTTT. It translates to CASSLTTSGGISDTQYF.

In its sample, this clonotype was seen many times. The chain employs TRBV7-9 and TRBJ2-1; no firm D call. The CDR3 contains 13 residues. Trimming took 5 bases from V and 0 from J, leaving 5 bases between them. Germline V lookup: CDR1 SEHNR, CDR2 FQNEAQ (reference sequence). The CDR3 region is CASSQSSYNEQFF. CDR3 DNA: TGTGCCAGCAGCCAAAGCTCCTACAATGAGCAGTTCTTC.

This clonotype was counted many times. The chain has TRBV29-1 and TRBJ2-5, with 12 bases lining up with TRBD2. The CDR3 sequence is 14 residues long. The germline CDR1 and CDR2 sequences are SQVTM and ANQGSEA. V lost 7 bases, J lost 5 bases, and 8 bases stayed unmatched. CDR3 loop: CSGGLAGAGETQYF. The CDR3 bases are TGCAGCGGGGGACTAGCGGGCGCAGGGGAGACCCAGTACTTC. The full variable domain, with the rest looked up from reference TRBV29-1 and TRBJ2-5, is SAVISQKPSRDICQRGTSLTIQCQVDSQVTMMFWYRQQPGQSLTLIATANQGSEATYESGFVIDKFPISRPNLTFSTLTVSNMSPEDSSIYLCSGGLAGAGETQYFGPGTRLLVL.

V and J are TRBV4-3 and TRBJ1-2; TRBD1 is a possible D gene (5 bases). Trimming took 1 base from V and 2 from J, leaving 14 bases between them. The CDR3 contains 16 residues. Looked up from germline, CDR1 is LGHNA and CDR2 is YSLEER. Here the CDR3 reads CASSQVLWQGNYGYTF. The CDR3 DNA reads TGCGCCAGCAGCCAAGTGCTATGGCAGGGAAACTATGGCTACACCTTC.

The chain uses TRBV12-3 or TRBV12-4 and TRBJ2-1; perhaps TRBD2 as D (6 bases). The CDR3 length is 12 residues. V was pared by 2 bases and J by 10 bases, with 9 bases between. The CDR3 sequence is CASSLNLAEQFF. As DNA, the CDR3 is TGTGCCAGCAGTTTAAACCTAGCGGAGCAGTTCTTC.

This clonotype has just a few counts. The CDR3 here is CASSPGPKETQYF. The CDR3 bases are TGTGCCAGCAGCCCGGGACCAAAAGAGACCCAGTACTTC. The chain has TRBV6-2 or TRBV6-3 and TRBJ2-5; the D call may be TRBD1 or TRBD2 (5 bases each). The CDR3 contains 13 residues. The germline V gene has CDR1 MNHEY and CDR2 SVGEGT. The V and J ends lost 6 bases and 3 bases respectively, with 11 bases between them.

This chain joins TRBV7-2 and TRBJ2-7; possibly TRBD2 for D (6 bases). V dropped 5 bases and J dropped 0 bases, with 8 bases sitting between them. The germline CDR1 and CDR2 sequences are SGHTA and FQGNSA. The CDR3 length is 13 residues. Here the CDR3 DNA reads TGTGCCAGCAGCCGCGGGGTCTCCTACGAGCAGTACTTC. It codes for CASSRGVSYEQYF.

This clonotype was detected only a few times. The chain is built from TRBV7-2 and TRBJ2-7; D unresolved. Germline loops: CDR1 SGHTA, CDR2 FQGNSA. The CDR3 is 13 residues long. V shed 1 base and J shed 5 bases, with 9 bases lying between them. The CDR3 sequence is CASSLVGINEQYF. The DNA for the CDR3 is TGTGCCAGCAGCTTAGTAGGGATCAACGAGCAGTACTTC.

About this clonotype itself: A much larger clone is a single base away; this may be a read error. This is likely a read error, given that the CDR3 carries no conserved phenylalanine or tryptophan at its end. CDR3 protein: CASSTGTEAFS. The DNA of the CDR3 is TGTGCCAGCAGCACGGGAACTGAAGCTTTCTCT. The gene calls are TRBV6-2 or TRBV6-3 and TRBJ1-1, with D unresolved. The CDR3 runs to 11 residues. Trimming removed 6 bases from V and 5 bases from J, with 7 bases in between. CDR1 is MNHEY and CDR2 is SVGEGT in the germline V gene.

In its sample, this clonotype was seen many times. V and J are TRBV9 and TRBJ1-1; no reliable D call. The V end was cut by 0 bases, the J end by 0 bases, with 6 bases between. The CDR3 is made up of 14 amino acids. CDR1 and CDR2 (germline): SGDLS, YYNGEE. The DNA for the CDR3 is TGTGCCAGCAGCGTAGGAAGCCTGAACACTGAAGCTTTCTTT. It yields the protein CASSVGSLNTEAFF.

This clonotype has only a few counts. The chain uses TRBV7-2 and TRBJ2-1, with TRBD2 matching 9 bases. J was trimmed by 6 bases and V by 5 bases; bases with no gene match: 5. Germline V gene data show CDR1 as SGHTA and CDR2 as FQGNSA. This CDR3 spans 14 amino acids. CDR3 residues: CASSPSGRPNEQFF. The CDR3, as DNA: TGTGCCAGCAGCCCGAGCGGGAGGCCCAATGAGCAGTTCTTC.

This clonotype was observed many times. One end of the junction varies from germline; a read error may be responsible. The chain combines TRBV7-7 with TRBJ1-1; D is perhaps TRBD1 (6 bases). CDR1 is SSHAT, CDR2 FNYEAQ, per germline (reference sequence). This CDR3 is 16 amino acids long. Here the CDR3 reads CASSPFAQGTDTEAFF. CDR3 DNA sequence: TGTGCTAGCAGCCCTTTTGCTCAGGGGACGGACACTGAAGCTTTCTTT. Full variable domain (rest looked up from reference TRBV7-7 and TRBJ1-1): GAGVSQSPRYKVTKRGQDVTLRCDPISSHATLYWYQQALGQGPEFLTYFNYEAQPDKSGLPSDRFSAERPEGSISTLTIQRTEQRDSAMYRCASSPFAQGTDTEAFFGQGTRLTVV.

There are a few counts of this clonotype. The genes are TRBV7-2 and TRBJ2-3, with TRBD1 as a possible D gene (5 bases). Germline values: CDR1 SGHTA, CDR2 FQGNSA. Trimming cost V 5 bases and J 5 bases, with 11 bases left between them. The CDR3 covers 13 residues. The CDR3 here is CASSPQGRDTQYF. CDR3 bases: TGTGCCAGCAGCCCCCAGGGCAGAGATACGCAGTATTTT.

This clonotype appeared a few times. The chain couples TRBV6-6 to TRBJ1-5, with TRBD1 as a possible D gene (5 bases). This CDR3 is 16 amino acids long. V shed 0 bases and J shed 4 bases, with 13 bases lying between them. CDR1 is MNHNY and CDR2 is SVGAGI in the germline V gene (reference sequence). CDR3 sequence (DNA): TGTGCCAGCAGTTACTCCCCGGGGGGTGCGAATCAGCCCCAGCATTTT. As protein: CASSYSPGGANQPQHF.

This clonotype has at least ten counts. The chain joins TRBV6-5 to TRBJ1-4; D unclear. Deletions cut 0 bases from V and 4 bases from J, with 12 bases between. The germline CDR1 and CDR2 sequences are MNHEY and SVGAGI. This CDR3 has 16 residues. The CDR3, as DNA: TGTGCCAGCAGTTACTCGTTAAACCGGGATAATGAAAAACTGTTTTTT. It yields the protein CASSYSLNRDNEKLFF.

The chain couples TRBV7-2 to TRBJ2-2; TRBD2 aligns across 7 bases. With 5 bases clipped from V and 5 bases from J, the junction kept 11 bases outside the gene matches. The CDR3 is 16 residues long. Germline V gene sequence: CDR1 SGHTA, CDR2 FQGNSA. CDR3 amino acids: CASSPGGRGGTGELFF. The CDR3 nucleotides are TGTGCCAGCAGCCCCGGGGGGAGGGGTGGTACCGGGGAGCTGTTTTTT.

This clonotype came up many times. This chain joins TRBV6-2 or TRBV6-3 and TRBJ1-5; 12 nucleotides line up with TRBD1. The ends lost 6 bases at V and 3 bases at J; junction bases unmatched: 12. The CDR3 has 18 residues. CDR1 is MNHEY and CDR2 is SVGEGT in the germline V gene. The CDR3 DNA sequence: TGTGCCAGCAGCCGCGGGACAGGGGGCTTCCAATCCAATCAGCCCCAGCATTTT. This translates into CASSRGTGGFQSNQPQHF.

This clonotype was seen many times. This chain joins TRBV11-2 and TRBJ1-1; D is perhaps TRBD1 (5 bases). This CDR3 has 12 amino acids. The V end was cut by 5 bases, the J end by 10 bases, with 14 bases between. Germline-derived CDR1 and CDR2 are SGHAT and FQNNGV. CDR3 coding DNA: TGTGCCAGCAGCCTAAACAGCGGGGGAGCTTTCTTT. It encodes CASSLNSGGAFF.

This clonotype showed up just a few times. The CDR3 DNA reads as TGTGCCAGCAGTCGAATCAGCGGGCTCAGCTCCTACGAGCAGTACTTC. It translates to CASSRISGLSSYEQYF. The rearrangement joins TRBV6-2 or TRBV6-3 to TRBJ2-7; D may be TRBD2 (6 bases). Per germline, CDR1 MNHEY and CDR2 SVGEGT. This CDR3 is built from 16 residues. V lost 5 bases and J 0 bases, leaving 17 bases between the germline ends.

This clonotype was recorded many times. This chain uses TRBV7-9 with TRBJ1-6; possibly TRBD1 for D (5 bases). Germline CDR1 SEHNR, CDR2 FQNEAQ (reference sequence). The CDR3 is 15 amino acids. With 4 bases removed from V and 8 bases from J, the gap between germline ends came to 15 bases. The chain's CDR3 is CASSSDGTSYSPLHF. For the CDR3, the DNA is TGTGCCAGCAGCTCCGACGGGACCTCGTATTCACCCCTCCACTTT.

This clonotype was counted a few times. The chain combines TRBV5-4 with TRBJ2-2; 7 positions match TRBD1. Per germline, CDR1 SGHNT and CDR2 YYREEE (reference sequence). V shed 4 bases, J shed 5 bases, and the junction held 17 bases outside the gene matches. This CDR3 is built from 18 residues. CDR3 residues: CASSPHGRGTAVTGELFF. In nucleotides, the CDR3 is TGTGCCAGCAGCCCCCATGGAAGGGGGACAGCTGTAACCGGGGAGCTGTTTTTT.

V and J are TRBV10-3 and TRBJ1-1; TRBD1 matches 7 bases. Germline CDR1 is ENHRY and CDR2 is SYGVKD. This CDR3 region has 13 residues. With 8 bases clipped from V and 5 bases from J, the junction kept 8 bases outside the gene matches. The CDR3 reads CAIRDSVRTEAFF. Here the CDR3 DNA reads TGTGCCATCCGGGACAGCGTGAGGACTGAAGCTTTCTTT.

The rearrangement uses TRBV20-1 and TRBJ1-5, with D maybe TRBD1 (5 bases). Between the trimmed V and J ends, which lost 1 base and 5 bases, there was a span of 15 bases. Germline V gives CDR1 DFQATT, CDR2 SNEGSKA (reference sequence). The CDR3 loop spans 15 amino acids. CDR3 nucleotide sequence: TGCAGTGCTAGAGCCGGGGGTAGCGGACATCAGCCCCAGCATTTT. It encodes CSARAGGSGHQPQHF.

In this sample, this clonotype turned up a few times. V and J are TRBV6-2 or TRBV6-3 and TRBJ2-7; D not certain. The CDR3 runs 12 residues. V lost 6 bases, J lost 5 bases, and 11 bases lay in between. CDR1 and CDR2 from the germline V gene are MNHEY and SVGEGT. The CDR3 is CASSRPNNEQYF. The CDR3 bases are TGTGCCAGCAGCCGACCCAACAACGAGCAGTACTTC.

At least ten counts were recorded for this clonotype. The chain joins TRBV12-3 or TRBV12-4 to TRBJ1-1; no firm D call. The CDR3 sequence is 17 residues long. V was shortened by 6 bases and J by 0 bases, with 20 bases between the two germline ends. This chain's CDR3 is CASSSRVGSLMNTEAFF. The CDR3 bases are TGTGCCAGCAGCTCCCGTGTGGGCAGCCTAATGAACACTGAAGCTTTCTTT.